The 2 T cell receptor beta chains below all came from one sample that was sequenced in a study of beta chain features in type 1 diabetes. Every isolated RNA sample was fully reverse transcribed, so sequencing captured expressed TCRB transcripts. The data were produced by immunoSEQ multiplex PCR, yet TCRdb's version contains in-frame clones alone and is incomplete. The data show around 160,000 clones, roughly 50% seen once. What was sequenced was Tregs from blood. The receptors originated from a man between 18 and 29 years old in good health.

To note about this clone: At one end the junction does not follow the germline gene, possibly because of a read error. The chain uses TRBV19 and TRBJ2-5; D not certain. The CDR3 is 11 residues long. Germline assignment: CDR1 LNHDA and CDR2 SQIVND (reference sequence). CDR3: CATRVQGTQYF. Written as DNA, the CDR3 is TGTGCGACTCGGGTCCAAGGGACCCAGTACTTC. The variable domain in full, with the rest retrieved from reference TRBV19 and TRBJ2-5, is DGGITQSPKYLFRKEGQNVTLSCEQNLNHDAMYWYRQDPGQGLRLIYYSQIVNDFQKGDIAEGYSVSREKKESFPLTVTSAQKNPTAFYLCATRVQGTQYFGPGTRLLVL.

This clone has just a few counts. The J gene is TRBJ2-3, the V gene TRBV28, with D tentatively TRBD1 (6 bases). V gave up 4 bases and J gave up 5 bases, with 19 bases separating them. The CDR3 is made up of 16 amino acids. Germline values: CDR1 MDHEN, CDR2 SYDVKM. The CDR3 sequence is CASSSTAQGVRDTQYF. In DNA form, the CDR3 reads TGTGCCAGCAGTTCAACTGCACAGGGTGTGAGAGATACGCAGTATTTT.